Listed below are T cell receptor beta chains from one sample, sequenced in a study of T cell responses to AZD1222 COVID-19 vaccine. Assay: immunoSEQ multiplex PCR; the TCRdb copy retains only in-frame clones and omits some. The sample lists roughly 67,000 clones, around 88% occurring once. The starting material was peripheral blood, obtained on day 0 of AZD1222 vaccination. These receptors were collected from an adult in good health. CDR3s leave out the opening cysteine and the closing phenylalanine or tryptophan.

TRBJ1-1	TRBV20-1	SAGTLTEAF
TRBJ2-1	TRBV18	ASSPVAGPGNEQF
TRBJ1-4	TRBV24-1	ATSDSGGEKLF
TRBJ1-6	TRBV7-2	ASSSDGSSYNSPLH
TRBJ1-3	TRBV28	ASSFGGNTIY
TRBJ1-4	TRBV10-3	AISEDGTGGLVDEKLF
TRBJ2-1	TRBV25-1	ASSVLAGFSFSYNEQF
TRBJ2-7	TRBV19	ASSVRPTYEQY
TRBJ2-7	TRBV5-1	ASGLAQGVGEQY
TRBJ2-5	TRBV10-2	ASSASGETQY
TRBJ1-3	TRBV19	ASSMEGNSGNTIY
TRBJ1-2	TRBV29-1	SVRTRTGGGVRRTRSGYT
TRBJ2-7	TRBV2	ASRGTSGTYEQY
TRBJ2-3	TRBV19	ASSMPSGRTDTQY
TRBJ1-5	TRBV2	ASSANTRDQPQH
TRBJ1-6	TRBV7-3	ASSLRGTGSSPLH
TRBJ2-7	TRBV6-2/TRBV6-3	ASSCITDRVFYEQY
TRBJ2-1	TRBV1	TSSQDPAQGRGDNEQF
TRBJ1-3	TRBV12-3/TRBV12-4	ASNRRSGNTIY
TRBJ2-7	TRBV10-1	ASSRGQAYEQY
TRBJ1-4	TRBV5-1	ASSFMGSEKLF
TRBJ2-2	TRBV2	ASSSRKGSTGELF
TRBJ1-3	TRBV19	ARRDSYSGNTIY
TRBJ2-7	TRBV5-6	ASSPVTSNEQY
TRBJ2-2	TRBV18	ASSPTVGTGELF
TRBJ2-5	TRBV5-1	ASSPQGEETQY
TRBJ1-4	TRBV7-6	ASSPGAGFNEKLF
TRBJ1-1	TRBV28	ASSLIQGPNTEAF
TRBJ1-2	TRBV28	ATLTGAANYGYT
TRBJ2-3	TRBV20-1	SASFRQGSTDTQY
TRBJ2-7	TRBV2	ASSEIGLGSYEQY
TRBJ2-7	TRBV4-1	ASSQVRGLAGGLYEQY
TRBJ2-7	TRBV27	ASRTGGTYEQY
TRBJ1-2	TRBV15	ATSRGGGYGYT
TRBJ2-7	TRBV4-2	ASSQEGTSGGALGGEQY
TRBJ2-1	TRBV3-1/TRBV3-2	ASSRTSGVSYNEQF
TRBJ2-3	TRBV6-5	ASREEPFRAQY
TRBJ2-3	TRBV25-1	ASSEYVSTDTQY
TRBJ2-1	TRBV29-1	SVADAGGYNEQF
TRBJ1-6	TRBV7-8	ASSLKGIGSYNSPLH
TRBJ1-6	TRBV5-1	ASNPGQGNSPLH
TRBJ2-3	TRBV5-4	ASSPVAGGSTDTQY
TRBJ2-7	TRBV19	ASSILGSQDEQY
TRBJ2-7	TRBV11-2	ASSLGTYEQY
TRBJ2-7	TRBV3-1/TRBV3-2	ASSPMATSRASYEQY
TRBJ2-3	TRBV7-7	ASSLVRGDTQY